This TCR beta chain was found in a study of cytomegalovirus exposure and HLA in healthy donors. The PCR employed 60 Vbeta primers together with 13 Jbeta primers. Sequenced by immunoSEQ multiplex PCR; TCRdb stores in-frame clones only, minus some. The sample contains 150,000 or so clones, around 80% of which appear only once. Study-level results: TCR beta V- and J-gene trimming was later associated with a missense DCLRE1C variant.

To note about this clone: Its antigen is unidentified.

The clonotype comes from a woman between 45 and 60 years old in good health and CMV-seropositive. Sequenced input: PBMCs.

CDR3 coding DNA: TGTGCCAGCAGCCCTAGTTCAGCGGGCCCCTTTGACTCCTACAATGAGCAGTTCTTC. Amino acid sequence: CASSPSSAGPFDSYNEQFF. The chain has TRBV7-3 and TRBJ2-1; possible D gene TRBD2, 6 bases. The V and J ends lost 5 bases and 0 bases respectively, with 23 bases between them. The length of the CDR3 is 19 residues. The V gene's germline CDR1 is SGHTA and CDR2 FQGTGA.